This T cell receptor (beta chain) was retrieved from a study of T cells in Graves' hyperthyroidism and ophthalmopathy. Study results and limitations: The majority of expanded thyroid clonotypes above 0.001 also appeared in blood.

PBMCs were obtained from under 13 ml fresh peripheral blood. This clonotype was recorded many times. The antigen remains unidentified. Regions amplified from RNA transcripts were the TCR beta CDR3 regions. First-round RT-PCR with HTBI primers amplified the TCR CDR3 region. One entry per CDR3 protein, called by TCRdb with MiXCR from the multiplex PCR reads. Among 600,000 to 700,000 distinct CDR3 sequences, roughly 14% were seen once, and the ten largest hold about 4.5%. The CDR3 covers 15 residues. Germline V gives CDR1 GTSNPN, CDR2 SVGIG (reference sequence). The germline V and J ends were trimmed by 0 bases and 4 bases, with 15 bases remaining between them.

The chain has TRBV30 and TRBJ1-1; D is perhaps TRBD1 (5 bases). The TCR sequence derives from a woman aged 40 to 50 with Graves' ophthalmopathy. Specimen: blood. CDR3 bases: TGTGCCTGGAGTGTACCTTGGGGGGTGGGCACTGAAGCTTTCTTT. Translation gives CAWSVPWGVGTEAFF.